Sequencing of this TCR beta chain was carried out in a study of cytomegalovirus exposure and HLA in healthy donors. Study conclusions and caveats: It was assumed in the presence/absence analyses that sequencing depth was roughly uniform across donors. Productive rates of about 90% or about 30% were seen for most TCR beta V segments in an earlier analysis.

13 Jbeta primers and 60 Vbeta primers were used for the PCR. The data were produced by immunoSEQ multiplex PCR, yet TCRdb's version contains in-frame clones alone and is incomplete. The sample yields some 150,000 clones, about 80% seen once. This clone was seen once. The antigen is unknown. Sequencing was carried out using PBMCs. This clonotype was sampled from a woman aged 45-59 years in good health and CMV-seronegative.

The CDR3 nucleotides read TGTGCCAGCAGTCGTGGAGGTAGTAATGAAAAACTGTTTTTT. Amino acids: CASSRGGSNEKLFF. V usage is TRBV28 and J usage is TRBJ1-4; D not resolved. CDR3 length: 14 amino acids. Germline V gene data show CDR1 as MDHEN and CDR2 as SYDVKM. Trimming shortened V by 5 bases and J by 4 bases, and 11 bases separated the two germline ends.